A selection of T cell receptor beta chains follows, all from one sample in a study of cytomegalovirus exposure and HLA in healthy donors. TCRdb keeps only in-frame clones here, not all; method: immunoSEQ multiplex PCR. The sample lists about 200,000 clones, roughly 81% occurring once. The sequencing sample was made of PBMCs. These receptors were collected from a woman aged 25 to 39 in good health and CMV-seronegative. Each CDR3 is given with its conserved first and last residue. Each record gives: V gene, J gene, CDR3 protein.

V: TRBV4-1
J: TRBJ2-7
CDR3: CASSQDRGLAAYEQYF

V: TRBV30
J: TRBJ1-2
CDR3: CAASSGTHGYTF

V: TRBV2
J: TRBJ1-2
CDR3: CASRPTGTNYGYTF

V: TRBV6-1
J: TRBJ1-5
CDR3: CASRGTGGNQPQHF

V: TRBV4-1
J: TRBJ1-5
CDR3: CASSQGGAELHQPQHF

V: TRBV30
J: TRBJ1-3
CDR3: CACSTQGAGNTIYF

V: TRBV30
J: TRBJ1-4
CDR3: CAWSLTGTAKNEKLFF

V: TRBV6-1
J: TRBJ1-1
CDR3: CASSDGGQANTEAFF

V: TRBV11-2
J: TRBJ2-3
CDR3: CASSRQGFADTQYF

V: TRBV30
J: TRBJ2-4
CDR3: CAWSVLNQYTRGDIQYF

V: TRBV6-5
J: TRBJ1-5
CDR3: CASSYSGTGVHQPQHF

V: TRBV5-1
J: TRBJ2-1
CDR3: CASSLGERYNEQFF

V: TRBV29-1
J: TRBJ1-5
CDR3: CSVAGVNQPQHF

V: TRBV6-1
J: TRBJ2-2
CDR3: CASNLNTGELFF

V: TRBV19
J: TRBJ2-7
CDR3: CASRGQGDYEQYF

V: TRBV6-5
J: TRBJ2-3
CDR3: CASSYGAGGSYTQYF

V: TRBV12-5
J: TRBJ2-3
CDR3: CASGLTTGDTQYF

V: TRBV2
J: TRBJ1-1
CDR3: CASSVDRAGGTEAFF

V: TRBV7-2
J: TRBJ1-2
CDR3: CASSLGTGTYGYTF

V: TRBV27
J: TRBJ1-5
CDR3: CASSLAGGQGGQPQHF

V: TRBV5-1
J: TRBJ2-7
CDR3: CASSASANYEQYF

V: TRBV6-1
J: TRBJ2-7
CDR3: CASSSTVTDPYEQYF

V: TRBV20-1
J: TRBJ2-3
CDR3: CSAPSADTQYF

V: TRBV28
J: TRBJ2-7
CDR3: CASSPQVGTEGYEQYF

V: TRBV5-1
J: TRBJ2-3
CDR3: CASSQRLAGTTDTQYF

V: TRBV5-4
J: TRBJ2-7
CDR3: CASGTVGDEQYF

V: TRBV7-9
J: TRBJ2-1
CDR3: CASSLGALGEQFF

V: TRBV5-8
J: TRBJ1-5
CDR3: CASSAGKRNQPQHF

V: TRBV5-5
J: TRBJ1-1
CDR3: CASSFDRRGNTEAFF

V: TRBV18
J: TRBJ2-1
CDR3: CASSPGGRGVGNEQFF

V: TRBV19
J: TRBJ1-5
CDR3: CASRPGGINQPQHF

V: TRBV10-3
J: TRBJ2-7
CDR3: CASRPMTEPYEQYF

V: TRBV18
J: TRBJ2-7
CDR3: CASSPAGSDYEQYF

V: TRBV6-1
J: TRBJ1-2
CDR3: CASSIQSGGYGYTF

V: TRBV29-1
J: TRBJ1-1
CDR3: CSVSTGVGGSTEAFF

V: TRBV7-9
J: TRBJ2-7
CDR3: CASSLVLAEFYEQYF

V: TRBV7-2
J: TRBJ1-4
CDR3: CASSFDRATNEKLFF

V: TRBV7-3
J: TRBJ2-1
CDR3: CASSLTRAGNNEQFF

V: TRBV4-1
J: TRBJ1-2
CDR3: CASSQNSPRIYGYTF

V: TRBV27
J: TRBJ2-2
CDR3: CASSLQGPVSGELFF

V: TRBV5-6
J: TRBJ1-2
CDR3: CASTRFPEGYTF

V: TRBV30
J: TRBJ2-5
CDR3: CAWSLGQGVQETQYF

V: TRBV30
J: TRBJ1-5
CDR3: CAWSVHGGAGQPQHF

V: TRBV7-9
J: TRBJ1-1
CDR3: CASSLIPFPEAFF

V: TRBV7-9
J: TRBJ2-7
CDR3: CASTSGQAEQYF

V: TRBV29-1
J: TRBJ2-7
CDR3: CSVGTSGSYEQYF

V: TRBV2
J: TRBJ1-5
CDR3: CASSESLGGNQPQHF